This T cell receptor (beta chain) was recorded in a study of CD8 T cells in ankylosing spondylitis. The table lists this clonotype with many counts. TCRdb redid the calling of the 5' RACE reads with MiXCR, one entry per CDR3 protein. The sample contains under 55,000 distinct CDR3 sequences, approximately 8% of which appear only once. Trimming removed 4 bases at V and 3 bases at J, with 15 bases between. CDR1 is SGHRS, CDR2 YFSETQ, per germline. This CDR3 has 15 residues. This clonotype originated in a female donor with ankylosing spondylitis or in good health (not recorded which). The sample comprised blood, either unsorted or a sorted T cell fraction (not recorded which). The chain is built from TRBV5-1 and TRBJ2-3; D is possibly TRBD1 (6 bases). The CDR3: CASSDTGRKTDTQYF. DNA for the CDR3: TGCGCCAGCAGCGATACAGGGAGAAAGACAGATACGCAGTATTTT.